This is a list of T cell receptor beta chains from one sample in a study of OX40 agonist ivuxolimab in advanced cancers. Clones were sequenced by immunoSEQ multiplex PCR, and TCRdb holds only the in-frame ones, with some missing. The sample carries around 70,000 clones, 70% to 90% recorded once. This material consisted of CD4+ or CD8+ T cells sorted from blood, taken in a trial of the OX40 agonist ivuxolimab. The source is an adult with an advanced solid tumor such as melanoma, head and neck, liver or kidney cancer. Both conserved end residues are trimmed from each CDR3. The D gene is left open where the match is weak.

cdr3_length j_call v_call d_call cdr3_aa
16 TRBJ2-1 TRBV7-2 TRBD2 ASSPGLAGDRSYNEQF
13 TRBJ2-1 TRBV7-9 NA ASSPRGGQGNEQF
13 TRBJ2-3 TRBV18 TRBD1 ASSPRQGNTDTQY
11 TRBJ1-2 TRBV28 NA ASSSPERLGYT
14 TRBJ2-7 TRBV6-6 TRBD2 ASSYASGRLSYEQY
15 TRBJ2-2 TRBV27 NA ASSLSPGTPNTGELF
14 TRBJ2-1 TRBV27 NA ASSPHRAGTYNEQF
12 TRBJ1-5 TRBV9 NA ASSPLDSNQPQH
14 TRBJ1-6 TRBV28 NA ASSLTRSTYNSPLH
13 TRBJ2-3 TRBV29-1 TRBD2 SVATSGGSTDTQY
12 TRBJ2-7 TRBV9 TRBD1 ASTAGTGPYEQY
9 TRBJ2-5 TRBV2 NA ATQLTQVQY
11 TRBJ2-7 TRBV7-2 NA ASSLRAAGEQY
14 TRBJ2-3 TRBV5-1 NA ASSLVPDSHTDTQY
17 TRBJ2-2 TRBV7-2 TRBD1 ASSLGPSTGMSNTGELF
11 TRBJ1-1 TRBV11-2 TRBD1 ASSVTGRTEAF
12 TRBJ1-2 TRBV2 NA ASSDQSGFYGYT
13 TRBJ2-3 TRBV5-4 NA ASSLDGGSTDTQY
12 TRBJ2-2 TRBV2 NA ASSSDNSFGELF
12 TRBJ2-7 TRBV6-5 TRBD2 ASKRGTSGYEQY
14 TRBJ2-2 TRBV7-8 NA ASSSLSAGNTGELF
11 TRBJ1-5 TRBV6-5 NA ASSYRVNQPQH
15 TRBJ2-3 TRBV11-2 NA ASSLGVAIRSTDTQY
14 TRBJ2-7 TRBV7-2 TRBD2 ASSLSSLAGENEQY
11 TRBJ2-7 TRBV7-2 TRBD1 ASRGQGAREQY
16 TRBJ2-1 TRBV4-1 TRBD2 ASSQDHRLAGAVNEQF
11 TRBJ2-2 TRBV27 NA ASSSAASGELF
13 TRBJ2-7 TRBV15 NA ATSGRVSSAYEQY
12 TRBJ1-2 TRBV6-5 NA ASTPGKRASGYT
13 TRBJ2-7 TRBV27 TRBD2 ASRLAGGGAYEQY
14 TRBJ2-3 TRBV5-4 TRBD2 ASSRGLAGSRDTQY
13 TRBJ2-4 TRBV6-5 TRBD1 ASRRGQGLLNIQY
12 TRBJ1-1 TRBV4-2 TRBD1 ASSQGQGGTEAF
13 TRBJ1-2 TRBV7-2 NA ASSLAGVERYGYT
12 TRBJ2-5 TRBV28 TRBD1 ASGGQGGRGTQY
15 TRBJ2-3 TRBV7-8 TRBD2 ASSLVRVAGVADTQY
12 TRBJ2-2 TRBV7-9 TRBD2 ASSLGTRTGELF
11 TRBJ1-1 TRBV6-5 TRBD1 ASIITGGTEAF
11 TRBJ1-3 TRBV28 NA ASRVVEGNTIY
12 TRBJ2-7 TRBV18 NA ASSPLSGENEQY